The clone carrying this T cell receptor (beta chain) was seen at least ten times. This specimen comes from a study of blood T cells in healthy people across ages. V shed 2 bases and J shed 7 bases, with 9 bases lying between them. This CDR3 is built from 13 residues. A second roughly 6 to 11 cycle PCR used barcoded and J-beta primers. Via MiXCR, TCRdb re-called the 5' RACE reads, giving one row per CDR3 protein. The sample has about 1,800,000 distinct CDR3 sequences, 25% to 30% seen once. Sequences were obtained from blood. This clonotype was sampled from a woman aged 25 to 39 in good health. The gene calls are TRBV12-3 or TRBV12-4 and TRBJ2-1; weak D call: TRBD1 (6 bases). The CDR3 coding sequence is TGTGCCAGCAGTTTAAAGGGGGTTAATGAGCAGTTCTTC. Translating it yields CASSLKGVNEQFF.